This is a list of T cell receptor beta chains from one sample in a study of blood T cell repertoires in COVID-19. Data came from immunoSEQ multiplex PCR; TCRdb stores just in-frame clones and leaves some out. The top ten hold about 4% of the sample, which has approximately 250,000 clones, about 87% seen once. The sample comprised PBMCs or T cells enriched from blood (not recorded which). These receptors all come from a woman under 40 with acute COVID-19. Each CDR3 is given with its conserved first and last residue. A D gene is named only where the DNA matches it firmly. Where a row states a size, it is once, few, many or the class of an expanded clone; other rows omit it.

v_gene: TRBV27; j_gene: TRBJ2-2; d_gene: TRBD2; abundance: NA; CDR3aa: CASSLGEGRMGENTGELFF; CDR3nt: TGTGCCAGCAGTTTAGGGGAGGGCCGGATGGGGGAGAACACCGGGGAGCTGTTTTTT
v_gene: TRBV7-2; j_gene: TRBJ2-1; d_gene: TRBD2; abundance: NA; CDR3aa: CASSLSASGYNEQFF; CDR3nt: TGTGCCAGCAGCTTAAGTGCTAGCGGTTACAATGAGCAGTTCTTC
v_gene: TRBV7-2; j_gene: TRBJ2-7; d_gene: NA; abundance: NA; CDR3aa: CASSLQGGMSYEQYF; CDR3nt: TGTGCCAGCAGCTTACAAGGGGGAATGTCCTACGAGCAGTACTTC
v_gene: TRBV29-1; j_gene: TRBJ2-7; d_gene: TRBD1; abundance: few; CDR3aa: CSADRTTGGEQYF; CDR3nt: TGCAGCGCTGACCGAACCACAGGGGGCGAGCAGTACTTC
v_gene: TRBV5-8; j_gene: TRBJ2-5; d_gene: NA; abundance: NA; CDR3aa: CASSPTREAVQTQYF; CDR3nt: TGTGCCAGCAGCCCCACCCGGGAAGCGGTTCAGACCCAGTACTTC
v_gene: TRBV30; j_gene: TRBJ2-1; d_gene: TRBD2; abundance: once; CDR3aa: CAWSQASGNDEQFF; CDR3nt: TGTGCCTGGAGTCAGGCTAGCGGGAACGATGAGCAGTTCTTC
v_gene: TRBV7-2; j_gene: TRBJ2-7; d_gene: NA; abundance: NA; CDR3aa: CASSLLGGVRNEQYF; CDR3nt: TGTGCCAGCAGCTTATTGGGCGGGGTCCGAAACGAGCAGTACTTC
v_gene: TRBV19; j_gene: TRBJ1-5; d_gene: NA; abundance: once; CDR3aa: CASSPMTVSNQPQHF; CDR3nt: TGTGCCAGTAGTCCGATGACAGTTAGCAATCAGCCCCAGCATTTT
v_gene: TRBV6-5; j_gene: TRBJ2-7; d_gene: NA; abundance: NA; CDR3aa: CASRPLDRPEQYF; CDR3nt: TGTGCCAGCAGACCCCTCGACAGGCCCGAGCAGTACTTC
v_gene: TRBV6-5; j_gene: TRBJ2-1; d_gene: NA; abundance: NA; CDR3aa: CASRTGQRRASEQFF; CDR3nt: TGTGCCAGCAGGACGGGTCAACGGCGGGCGAGTGAGCAGTTCTTC
v_gene: TRBV7-2; j_gene: TRBJ2-5; d_gene: TRBD2; abundance: NA; CDR3aa: CASGLAGIETQYF; CDR3nt: TGTGCCAGCGGGCTAGCGGGAATAGAGACCCAGTACTTC
v_gene: TRBV13; j_gene: TRBJ2-3; d_gene: TRBD2; abundance: NA; CDR3aa: CASSFTSGRAIPDTQYF; CDR3nt: TGTGCCAGCAGCTTCACTAGCGGGAGGGCCATCCCAGATACGCAGTATTTT
v_gene: TRBV11-1; j_gene: TRBJ2-7; d_gene: NA; abundance: once; CDR3aa: CASSLDLRSSYEQYF; CDR3nt: TGTGCCAGCAGCTTAGATTTGCGTAGCTCCTACGAGCAGTACTTC
v_gene: TRBV5-1; j_gene: TRBJ1-2; d_gene: TRBD1; abundance: NA; CDR3aa: CASTAGQGGGYTF; CDR3nt: TGCGCCAGCACCGCGGGACAGGGGGGCGGCTACACCTTC
v_gene: TRBV9; j_gene: TRBJ1-3; d_gene: TRBD1; abundance: NA; CDR3aa: CASSNAHRGSAAGNTIYF; CDR3nt: TGTGCCAGCAGTAATGCCCACAGGGGCAGTGCTGCTGGAAACACCATATATTTT
v_gene: TRBV7-8; j_gene: TRBJ2-7; d_gene: NA; abundance: NA; CDR3aa: CATRTETYEQYF; CDR3nt: TGTGCCACCCGGACAGAGACCTACGAGCAGTACTTC
v_gene: TRBV4-2; j_gene: TRBJ2-5; d_gene: TRBD2; abundance: NA; CDR3aa: CASSRLAGGETQYF; CDR3nt: TGTGCCAGCAGCCGACTAGCGGGAGGGGAGACCCAGTACTTC
v_gene: TRBV6-1; j_gene: TRBJ2-1; d_gene: TRBD2; abundance: NA; CDR3aa: CASSELAGVENEQFF; CDR3nt: TGTGCCAGCAGTGAACTAGCGGGAGTAGAAAATGAGCAGTTCTTC
v_gene: TRBV28; j_gene: TRBJ1-2; d_gene: NA; abundance: NA; CDR3aa: CASDGQPDSDGYTF; CDR3nt: TGTGCCAGCGACGGACAGCCGGACTCGGATGGCTACACCTTC
v_gene: TRBV7-2; j_gene: TRBJ2-1; d_gene: TRBD2; abundance: NA; CDR3aa: CASSASGRVPNEQFF; CDR3nt: TGTGCCAGCAGCGCTAGCGGGAGGGTCCCCAATGAGCAGTTCTTC